The entry that follows covers one T cell receptor beta chain sequence. Its antigen has not been determined. Per-nucleotide qualities are absent, and no much larger clonotype sits a single base away. The cohort consisted of hundreds of healthy bone marrow donors. At the time of sampling, all cohort members were nominally healthy, though unrecorded immune exposures were likely present. The donor was CMV seropositive and was included in the group of 270 or so seropositive cohort members. Each donor provided a peripheral blood sample, and peripheral blood mononuclear cells were used for TCR beta sequencing. The Qiagen DNeasy Blood Extraction Kit was used to extract genomic DNA from the blood cell samples. The CDR1 and CDR2 encoded by the germline V gene are LGHNT and FRNRAP. The CDR3 goes from the cysteine to the phenylalanine over 15 residues. Kept here is only the CDR3 DNA, which spans 45 bases and is read in frame from base 1. A distance of 10 bases separates the germline ends of V and J, which lose 5 bases and 0 bases respectively.

This specimen belongs to a study of cytomegalovirus exposure and HLA in healthy donors (dated by TCRdb to about 2017). Looking at the study overall: An earlier analysis of roughly 570 of the donors reported 276 Gb of sequence data and about 120 million unique TCR beta sequences obtained from about 179 million T cells. A separate validation cohort of over a hundred different subjects was used in addition to the 666-subject first cohort. In the later analysis, no new phenotypic data were used to find candidate immune exposures; instead, reliance was placed on TCR beta sequences and their occurrence across donors. Of the 300 to 500 genotyped donors, more than 75% were placed in the genetic ancestry cluster associated with self-reported Caucasian donors. To predict cytomegalovirus infection status, the study brought together high-throughput TCR immunosequencing, statistical association of individual TCRs with disease status, and machine learning. Five DR-DQ haplotypes were handled as single units for association and clustering because linkage in the cohort was strong. All discovery cohort repertoires had been generated using a single sequencing platform. Donor age, sex, ethnicity and CMV serostatus were collected together with the repertoire data. An early release covering over 500 HLA-typed donors comprised roughly 300 gigabases of sequencing data and roughly 85 million unique TCR sequences. Using immunosequencing, the study profiled T cell repertoires from 500 to 800 subjects and related those repertoires to cytomegalovirus serostatus. Genome-wide SNP genotypes for about 65% of the 666 donors were used in a later genetic analysis, which treated that subset as a discovery cohort. The study was designed to test whether signatures of past pathogen exposure could be identified by cataloging public T cell receptors. Among approximately 370 genotyped donors of the cohort, an average of about 220,000 unique TCR beta nucleotide sequences was sequenced per donor, of which 15% to 20% were non-productive. An earlier analysis of 587 of the donors applied high-throughput TCR beta sequencing to assess whether each TCR beta V gene segment acted as functional or pseudogenic. HLA typing included class I and class II loci at four-digit resolution. In a later analysis, previously published TCR beta repertoires from 550 to 700 donors were re-analyzed and high-resolution HLA genotyping was added so that TCR occurrence patterns could be studied. Typing coverage varied by locus: roughly 629-640 donors for A, B, C, DRB1 and DQB1; roughly 510 for DQA1; more than 600 for DPA1; about 450 for DPB1.

General conclusions and limits of the study: A later analysis found that HLA-associated TCR beta chains were more clonally expanded and had lower generation probabilities than equally common non-associated chains. In a later analysis, some 18,000 TCR beta sequences were associated with specific HLA alleles at a false discovery rate of 0.05. The earlier analysis of fewer than 750 of the donors excluded roughly 17 rarely observed V segments, including chromosome 9 orphons, because counts were too low. A cluster of highly shared sequence variants was judged likely to represent a technical artifact of the sequencing pipeline. For the cohort, immune exposure information was limited to CMV serostatus. Because HLA typing was unavailable for some donors at each locus, only the typed subset was used in association tests. The study gave a list of over 150 TCR beta chains associated with cytomegalovirus. Cytomegalovirus status was reported to be diagnosed by the classifier with high specificity and sensitivity in both the original and validation cohorts. This cohort had only TCR beta chains sequenced, and the lack of alpha or paired-chain data limited which features could be detected. Three of the identified cytomegalovirus-associated TCR beta chains were confirmed in vitro to be specific for cytomegalovirus antigens. A further reported finding was that TCR beta sequences accurately predicted the HLA-A and HLA-B alleles for most subjects in the first cohort. In a later genetic analysis, a missense DCLRE1C variant was associated with V-gene and J-gene trimming of TCR beta chains, and the association was replicated in an independent cohort. According to a later genetic analysis, donors in an Asian-associated ancestry cluster had fewer N-insertions in productive TCRs than the roughly 670-donor mean. Linkage disequilibrium might explain the correlated functional status among segregating V segments, but an unknown experimental factor could not be excluded. In an earlier analysis of some 550 of the donors, most TCR beta V segments were observed in productive rearrangements about 87% or about 30% of the time, broadly matching IMGT annotations. According to the authors, the approach could potentially be generalized to other disease states and immunological phenotypes. Some IMGT-functional V segments, including TRBV6-2 and TRBV6-3, could not be told apart with the 87-base-pair reads, so those segments were excluded. Roughly uniform sequencing depth across donors was assumed in presence/absence analyses, although this assumption may not hold. Across donors, most TCR sequences were observed very rarely, whereas some public TCRs were present in many individuals. In a later analysis, several top co-occurrence clusters were reported to appear linked to parvovirus B19, influenza, CMV and Epstein-Barr virus. Assigning TCR associations to individual alleles was difficult when HLA alleles, especially DR and DQ, strongly co-occurred. Most CMV-associated TCR beta chains appeared to be HLA-restricted in a later analysis, and the HLA associations seemed to be driven largely by CMV exposure. In a later analysis, the rate of TCR association differed among HLA loci, with DRB1 alleles having the most associated TCRs and HLA-C alleles having the fewest.

Library preparation was by the immunoSEQ multiplex PCR assay. For the multiplex PCR, a mixture combining 60 forward primers for TCR Vbeta segments and 13 reverse primers for TCR Jbeta segments was used. The CDR3 region of rearranged TCR beta genes was amplified from genomic DNA with a multiplex PCR assay. The Illumina HiSeq System was used to sequence the amplified TCR beta libraries as 87-base-pair reads. Turning to the authors' computational methods: A later analysis tallied roughly 78 million unique TCR beta chains across the 600 to 700 repertoires, and around 12 million of those chains were shared by two or more donors. Raw reads were error-corrected and collapsed into unique sequences with a nearest-neighbor algorithm that merged closely related sequences to remove PCR and sequencing errors. CDR3 sequences were aligned to IMGT reference sequences to assign V, D and J gene segments. For a sequence to be retained, a match of at least six nucleotides was required to both a V gene segment and a J gene segment. Rearrangements were classified as productive when the CDR3 lacked stop codons and remained in frame with V and J, and all other rearrangements were classified as non-productive. CDR3 was defined according to IMGT convention as the region running from the second conserved V-encoded cysteine to the conserved J-encoded phenylalanine. The earlier analysis of about 640 of the donors excluded any sequence lacking an unambiguous match to a single V gene segment. In an earlier analysis of some 590 of the donors, a V segment was called functional when productive rearrangements were above 56.7%, and segregating when the standard deviation between donors exceeded 5%. To diagnose cytomegalovirus status from the catalog of TCR beta chain sequences, a statistical classification framework was built. In a later analysis, TCR nucleotide sequences were compared against IMGT/GENE-DB human TR gene sequences so that V and J genes could be assigned. Using the TCRdist pipeline, a later analysis assigned CDR3 sequences along with most-parsimonious VDJ recombination scenarios. In a later analysis, every TCR beta chain was defined by the combination of its CDR3 amino acid sequence and its V-gene family, and reads without a unique V-gene family were dropped. To address suspected cross-contamination and a sequencing artifact, a later analysis removed approximately 590 highly shared, low-generation-probability nucleotide sequences. A later analysis calculated a clonal expansion index for each public chain from normalized within-repertoire ranks of inferred template counts. Generation probabilities in a later analysis came from a VDJ recombination model fitted to out-of-frame rearrangements, and those results were checked against IGoR. Hypergeometric tests were used in a later analysis to score TCR-TCR, TCR-HLA and TCR-CMV co-occurrence, with a repertoire-size bias correction applied to the TCR pairs. A later analysis estimated false discovery rates by permuting HLA or CMV assignments 20 times. In a later analysis, co-occurring TCRs were grouped with DBSCAN, and TCRdist sequence similarity was added when clustering was performed within HLA-allele-positive subsets. Co-occurrence clustering excluded repertoires with fewer than 30,000 or more than 120,000 public chains, plus five with anomalous nucleotide sharing. The table was pulled from immuneACCESS by TCRdb, which kept in-frame rearrangements only. Such tables lose some clones; where checked, under half of the loss comes from unresolved V genes, and the rest has no known cause. For V, J and clone size, that table is used; D and trimming come from the DNA. The sample table lists around 60,000 clones, 70% to 80% of them with a count of one. Roughly half of the sample rests with the top ten.

This clonotype was sampled from a man in his fifties in good health and CMV-seropositive. The material sequenced was PBMCs. The chain links TRBV12-5 with TRBJ2-2; tentative D gene TRBD1, with 6 bases matching. In nucleotides, the sequence is TGTGCTAGTGGTGGGCGGACAGCGAACACCGGGGAGCTGTTTTTT. Its translation reads: CASGGRTANTGELFF.